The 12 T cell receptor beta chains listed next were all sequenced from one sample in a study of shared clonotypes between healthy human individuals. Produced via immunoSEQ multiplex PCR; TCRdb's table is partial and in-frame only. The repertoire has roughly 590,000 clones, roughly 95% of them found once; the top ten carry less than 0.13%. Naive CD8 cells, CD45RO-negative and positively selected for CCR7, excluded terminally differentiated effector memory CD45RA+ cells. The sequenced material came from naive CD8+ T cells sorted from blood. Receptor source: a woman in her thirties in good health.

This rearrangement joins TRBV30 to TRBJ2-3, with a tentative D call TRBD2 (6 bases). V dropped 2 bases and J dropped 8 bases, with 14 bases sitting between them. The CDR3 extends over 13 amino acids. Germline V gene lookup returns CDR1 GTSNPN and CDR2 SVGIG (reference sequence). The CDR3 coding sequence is TGTGCCTGGAGTAGGAGGGAGCAGCCTACGCAGTATTTT. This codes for CAWSRREQPTQYF.

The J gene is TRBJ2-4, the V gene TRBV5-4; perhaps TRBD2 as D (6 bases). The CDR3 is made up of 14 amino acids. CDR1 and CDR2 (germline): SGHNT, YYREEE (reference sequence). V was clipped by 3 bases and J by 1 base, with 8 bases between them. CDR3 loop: CASSSGEAKNIQYF. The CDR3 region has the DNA TGTGCCAGCAGCTCGGGGGAGGCCAAAAACATTCAGTACTTC.

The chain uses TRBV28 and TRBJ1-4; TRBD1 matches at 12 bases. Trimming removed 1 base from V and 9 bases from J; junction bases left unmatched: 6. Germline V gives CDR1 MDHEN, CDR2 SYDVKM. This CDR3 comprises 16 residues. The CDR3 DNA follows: TGTGCCAGCAGTTTATCCCCGGGACAGGGGGCCCAAAAACTGTTTTTT. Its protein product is CASSLSPGQGAQKLFF.

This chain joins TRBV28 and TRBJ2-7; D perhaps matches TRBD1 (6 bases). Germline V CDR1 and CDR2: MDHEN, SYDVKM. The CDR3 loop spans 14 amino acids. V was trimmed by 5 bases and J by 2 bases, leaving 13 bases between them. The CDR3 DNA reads TGTGCCAGCAGTCCAAGACAGGTGACCTACGAGCAGTACTTC. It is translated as CASSPRQVTYEQYF.

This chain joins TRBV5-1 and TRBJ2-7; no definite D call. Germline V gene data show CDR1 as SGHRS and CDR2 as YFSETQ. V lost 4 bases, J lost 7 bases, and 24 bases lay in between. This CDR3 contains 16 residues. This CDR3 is CASSKGTSMGVGEQYF. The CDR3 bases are TGCGCCAGCAGCAAAGGTACCTCGATGGGTGTGGGGGAGCAGTACTTC.

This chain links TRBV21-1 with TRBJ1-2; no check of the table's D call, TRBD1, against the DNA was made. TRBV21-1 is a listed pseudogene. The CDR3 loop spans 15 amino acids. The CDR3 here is CASSSYRGSDYGYTF. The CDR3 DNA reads TGTGCCAGCAGCAGTTACAGGGGCAGCGACTATGGCTACACCTTC.

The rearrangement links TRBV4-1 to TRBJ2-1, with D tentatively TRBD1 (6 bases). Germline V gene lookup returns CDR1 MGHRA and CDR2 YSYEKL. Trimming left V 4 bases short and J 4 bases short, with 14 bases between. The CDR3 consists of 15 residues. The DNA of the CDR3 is TGCGCCAGCAGCCTGGACAGACCACCGTACAATGAGCAGTTCTTC. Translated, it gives CASSLDRPPYNEQFF.

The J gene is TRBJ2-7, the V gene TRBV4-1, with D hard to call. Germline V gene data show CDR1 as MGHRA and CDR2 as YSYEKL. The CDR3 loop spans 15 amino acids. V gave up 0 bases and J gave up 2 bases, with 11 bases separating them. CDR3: CASSQDGTWTYEQYF. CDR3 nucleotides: TGCGCCAGCAGCCAAGATGGAACGTGGACCTACGAGCAGTACTTC.

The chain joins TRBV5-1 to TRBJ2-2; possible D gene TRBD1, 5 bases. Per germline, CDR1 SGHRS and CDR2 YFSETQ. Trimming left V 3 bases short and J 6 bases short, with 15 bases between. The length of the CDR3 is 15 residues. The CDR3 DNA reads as TGCGCCAGCAGCTCCCTTGAGCAGGGCCCCGGGGAGCTGTTTTTT. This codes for CASSSLEQGPGELFF.

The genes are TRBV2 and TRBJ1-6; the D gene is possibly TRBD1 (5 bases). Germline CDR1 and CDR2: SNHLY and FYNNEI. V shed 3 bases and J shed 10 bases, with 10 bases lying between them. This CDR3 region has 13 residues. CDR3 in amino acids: CASSDRRDSPLHF. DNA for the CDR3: TGTGCCAGCAGTGATCGTCGGGACTCACCCCTCCACTTT.

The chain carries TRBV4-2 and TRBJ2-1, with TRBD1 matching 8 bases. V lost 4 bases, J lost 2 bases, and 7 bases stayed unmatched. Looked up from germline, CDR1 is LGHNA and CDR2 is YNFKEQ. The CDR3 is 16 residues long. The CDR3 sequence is CASSPVADRAYNEQFF. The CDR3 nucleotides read TGTGCCAGCAGCCCCGTGGCGGACAGGGCCTACAATGAGCAGTTCTTC.

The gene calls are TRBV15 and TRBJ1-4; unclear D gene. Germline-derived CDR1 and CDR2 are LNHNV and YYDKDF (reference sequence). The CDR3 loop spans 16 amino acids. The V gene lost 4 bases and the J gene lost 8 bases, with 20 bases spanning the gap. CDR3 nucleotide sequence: TGTGCCACCAGCACCTTCTTTTGGGGAGAGAGGGAAAAACTGTTTTTT. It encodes CATSTFFWGEREKLFF.